The 27 T cell receptor beta chains below all came from one sample that was sequenced in a study of OX40 agonist ivuxolimab in advanced cancers. The protocol was immunoSEQ multiplex PCR, while the TCRdb copy is restricted to in-frame clones and leaves out a portion. The sample carries about 75,000 clones, 70% to 90% recorded once. The source was CD4+ or CD8+ T cells sorted from blood, collected in a trial of the OX40 agonist ivuxolimab. The receptors here all came from an adult with an advanced solid tumor such as melanoma, head and neck, liver or kidney cancer.

This chain joins TRBV19 and TRBJ2-6; D may correspond to TRBD1 or TRBD2 (5 bases each). The CDR3 contains 14 residues. Germline V gives CDR1 LNHDA, CDR2 SQIVND (reference sequence). V dropped 6 bases and J dropped 4 bases, with 10 bases sitting between them. The CDR3, as DNA: TGTGCCAGTAGACCAGGGACCGGGGCCAACGTCCTGACTTTC. Its protein is CASRPGTGANVLTF.

The rearrangement links TRBV10-1 to TRBJ2-7, with TRBD2 matching over 7 bases. J gave up 2 bases and V 7 bases, and 11 bases lay outside the gene matches. This CDR3 spans 15 amino acids. Germline lookup yields CDR1 WNHNN and CDR2 SYGVQD (reference sequence). Written as DNA, the CDR3 is TGCGCCAGCATCGGGGGGAGTTGGTATCCCTACGAGCAGTACTTC. Its protein product is CASIGGSWYPYEQYF.

The CDR3 nucleotides are TGTGCCAGCAGCTTGGTGGTACTAGCGGGGGGGCCACGGGAGCAGTTCTTC. Its translation: CASSLVVLAGGPREQFF. The chain links TRBV5-5 to TRBJ2-1, with 13 nucleotides matching TRBD2. Germline V gene lookup returns CDR1 SGHKS and CDR2 YYEKEE (reference sequence). There are 17 residues in the CDR3. V lost 0 bases, J lost 10 bases, and 10 bases stayed unmatched.

A single count supports this clone. This sample includes further DNA sequences coding for the same CDR3. The rearrangement uses TRBV2 and TRBJ2-7; possibly TRBD1 or TRBD2 for D (6 bases each). Germline CDR1 reads SNHLY; CDR2 reads FYNNEI. The V and J ends lost 9 bases and 7 bases respectively, with 13 bases between them. The CDR3 sequence is 11 residues long. The CDR3 nucleotides are TGTGCCAGAAGGGGGGCGGGGGAGCAGTACTTC. The encoded protein is CARRGAGEQYF.

V usage is TRBV6-5 and J usage is TRBJ1-5; D perhaps matches TRBD1 (5 bases). CDR1 MNHEY and CDR2 SVGAGI come from the germline V gene. V lost 6 bases to trimming and J lost 1 base, with 13 bases between them. The CDR3 is made up of 15 amino acids. In nucleotides, the CDR3 is TGTGCCAGCAGCAATACAGGTTTAAGCAATCAGCCCCAGCATTTT. This translates into CASSNTGLSNQPQHF.

The chain couples TRBV11-3 to TRBJ2-6; D unresolved. Trimming stripped 3 bases from V and 2 bases from J, with 8 bases between. Germline-derived CDR1 and CDR2 are SGHNT and YENEEA. This CDR3 contains 15 residues. CDR3 in amino acids: CASSFSGAGANVLTF. DNA for the CDR3: TGTGCCAGCAGCTTTTCTGGGGCTGGGGCCAACGTCCTGACTTTC.

The chain uses TRBV4-1 and TRBJ2-7, with 7 bases lining up with TRBD2. This CDR3 contains 15 residues. The junction had 6 bases not matched to a gene; V was cut back by 1 base and J by 3 bases. Per the germline V gene, CDR1 is MGHRA and CDR2 is YSYEKL. CDR3 sequence reads: CASSQGRLAVYEQYF. CDR3 coding DNA: TGCGCCAGCAGCCAAGGTCGGCTAGCGGTCTACGAGCAGTACTTC.

This chain joins TRBV4-1 and TRBJ2-1, with 8 bases matching TRBD1. In germline, CDR1 is MGHRA, CDR2 YSYEKL. V shed 1 base, J shed 9 bases, and the junction held 8 bases outside the gene matches. The CDR3 covers 15 residues. The CDR3 DNA reads as TGCGCCAGCAGCCAAGGCCCGGGACAGGCAATTGAGCAGTTCTTC. Translation: CASSQGPGQAIEQFF.

The genes are TRBV12-2 and TRBJ1-1. TRBV12-2 counts as a pseudogene. The CDR3 length is 16 residues. CDR3 in DNA: TGTGCAAGTCGCTCACGGGTCGGGCGCGGGTACACTGAAGCTTTCTTT. It encodes CASRSRVGRGYTEAFF.

V and J are TRBV5-6 and TRBJ1-5; TRBD1 is a possible D gene (5 bases). Germline V CDR1 and CDR2: SGHDT, YYEEEE. The CDR3 runs to 13 residues. Trimming removed 0 bases from V and 7 bases from J, with 8 bases in between. The CDR3 sequence is CASSLGGTQPQHF. The CDR3 DNA reads TGTGCCAGCAGCTTGGGGGGGACCCAGCCCCAGCATTTT.

The genes are TRBV11-3 and TRBJ2-3, with a weak D call TRBD2 (5 bases). The V gene's germline CDR1 is SGHNT and CDR2 YENEEA. This CDR3 is built from 15 residues. Trimming removed 3 bases from V and 0 bases from J, with 10 bases in between. CDR3 protein: CASSFRTGSTDTQYF. The CDR3 DNA is TGTGCCAGCAGCTTCCGGACTGGTAGCACAGATACGCAGTATTTT.

The chain carries TRBV7-2 and TRBJ2-7; 9 nucleotides agree with TRBD1. The CDR3 sequence is 13 residues long. The V gene's germline CDR1 is SGHTA and CDR2 FQGNSA. The trim removed 4 bases at V and 3 bases at J, leaving 1 base unmatched. CDR3 residues: CASSWDRVYEQYF. DNA for the CDR3: TGTGCCAGCAGCTGGGACAGGGTCTACGAGCAGTACTTC.

This chain joins TRBV11-2 and TRBJ2-5; 8 bases are a match to TRBD1. CDR3 length equals 14 residues. Germline V lookup: CDR1 SGHAT, CDR2 FQNNGV. The V segment lost 3 bases and the J segment 6 bases; nucleotides outside the gene matches: 6. The CDR3, as DNA: TGTGCCAGCAGCTTGTCACAGGGGGAGAAGACCCAGTACTTC. Amino acids: CASSLSQGEKTQYF.

V is TRBV11-3 and J is TRBJ1-2; D not resolved. CDR3 length: 12 amino acids. Germline V gives CDR1 SGHNT, CDR2 YENEEA. V lost 5 bases and J lost 4, with 8 bases in between. DNA for the CDR3: TGTGCCAGCAGCCCAGACACCTATGGCTACACCTTC. Protein: CASSPDTYGYTF.

J is TRBJ2-1 and V is TRBV11-1; possible D gene TRBD2, 6 bases. V was shortened by 5 bases and J by 4 bases, with 12 bases between the two germline ends. There are 14 residues in the CDR3. Germline CDR1 and CDR2: SGHAT and FQDESV (reference sequence). The CDR3 region is CASSPRGSYNEQFF. Here the CDR3 DNA reads TGTGCCAGCAGCCCACGGGGGTCGTACAATGAGCAGTTCTTC.

The chain recombines TRBV11-3 with TRBJ2-1, with D unresolved. This CDR3 has 13 residues. CDR1 is SGHNT and CDR2 is YENEEA in the germline V gene. Trimming pared 2 bases from V and 4 bases from J, leaving 6 bases between. This chain's CDR3 is CASSLSGYNEQFF. CDR3 nucleotides: TGTGCCAGCAGCTTATCCGGATACAATGAGCAGTTCTTC.

The rearrangement joins TRBV11-3 to TRBJ2-3; 10 bases align to TRBD2. This CDR3 has 14 residues. Germline CDR1 is SGHNT and CDR2 is YENEEA. V shed 6 bases and J 5 bases; nucleotides not matched to a gene: 5. This chain's CDR3 is CASRAGGLKDTQYF. The DNA for the CDR3 is TGTGCCAGCAGAGCGGGAGGGCTGAAAGATACGCAGTATTTT.

V usage is TRBV6-5 and J usage is TRBJ2-7; D possibly matches TRBD1 or TRBD2 (6 bases each). The CDR3 length is 12 residues. Germline CDR1 is MNHEY and CDR2 is SVGAGI. Trimming pared 11 bases from V and 5 bases from J, leaving 16 bases between. CDR3 in DNA: TGTGCCGCCGTTGGGGGCGGGAACGAGCAGTACTTC. As protein: CAAVGGGNEQYF.

The chain is built from TRBV18 and TRBJ1-2; no clear D. Trimming cost V 3 bases and J 3 bases, with 8 bases left between them. Per germline, CDR1 KGHSH and CDR2 LQKENI. The CDR3 is made up of 13 amino acids. The CDR3 reads CASSPDPDYGYTF. The CDR3, as DNA: TGTGCCAGCTCACCTGACCCAGACTATGGCTACACCTTC.

The V call is TRBV27, the J call TRBJ2-5; D call uncertain. The length of the CDR3 is 11 residues. Deletions cut 4 bases from V and 13 bases from J, with 13 bases between. Per the germline V gene, CDR1 is MNHEY and CDR2 is SMNVEV (reference sequence). The CDR3 DNA reads as TGTGCCAGCAGTTGGCCGCGACGGTGGTACTTC. Protein sequence: CASSWPRRWYF.

The chain couples TRBV18 to TRBJ2-2; tentatively, D is TRBD1 (5 bases). Trimming cost V 3 bases and J 9 bases, with 17 bases left between them. There are 15 residues in the CDR3. The germline gives CDR1 KGHSH, CDR2 LQKENI. The CDR3 reads CASSPGPGSFRELFF. CDR3 in DNA: TGTGCCAGCTCACCTGGCCCAGGGTCTTTCCGGGAGCTGTTTTTT.

This clone was picked up one time. This rearrangement joins TRBV6-5 to TRBJ1-1; 7 bases are shared with TRBD1. CDR3 size: 14 residues. Germline V CDR1 and CDR2: MNHEY, SVGAGI. J lost 5 bases, V lost 7 bases, and 10 bases had no gene match. The CDR3 spells CASTETGVNTEAFF. The CDR3, as DNA: TGTGCCAGCACCGAAACAGGGGTAAATACTGAAGCTTTCTTT.

V usage is TRBV25-1 and J usage is TRBJ2-3, with D uncertain. Trimming stripped 6 bases from V and 6 bases from J, with 10 bases between. Germline values: CDR1 MGHDK, CDR2 SYGVNS. This CDR3 comprises 12 residues. The CDR3 nucleotides read TGTGCCAGCAGAGGGTCAGCGGATACGCAGTATTTT. This encodes CASRGSADTQYF.

This chain connects TRBV5-1 to TRBJ1-4, with 7 bases matching TRBD1. This CDR3 comprises 14 residues. V lost 0 bases and J lost 8; bases outside the gene matches: 4. Germline CDR1 reads SGHRS; CDR2 reads YFSETQ. The chain's CDR3 is CASSLGQGWEKLFF. The CDR3 nucleotides are TGCGCCAGCAGCTTGGGACAGGGTTGGGAAAAACTGTTTTTT.

V usage is TRBV4-3 and J usage is TRBJ2-5; 8 positions agree with TRBD2. There are 17 residues in the CDR3. Germline CDR1 reads LGHNA; CDR2 reads YSLEER. V was clipped by 0 bases and J by 4 bases; unmatched bases: 10. This chain's CDR3 is CASSQDPGGGKGETQYF. The CDR3 nucleotides read TGCGCCAGCAGCCAAGACCCGGGCGGGGGGAAGGGAGAGACCCAGTACTTC.

The V call is TRBV5-1, the J call TRBJ1-5, with TRBD1 identical over 7 bases. V dropped 5 bases and J dropped 6; count of bases not matched to a gene: 8. CDR1 and CDR2 from the germline V gene are SGHRS and YFSETQ. The CDR3 has 14 residues. The CDR3 sequence: CASRPGTVGQPQHF. The CDR3 DNA follows: TGCGCCAGCAGGCCCGGGACAGTAGGTCAGCCCCAGCATTTT. The full variable domain, in which reference TRBV5-1 and TRBJ1-5 provide the parts outside the CDR3, is KAGVTQTPRYLIKTRGQQVTLSCSPISGHRSVSWYQQTPGQGLQFLFEYFSETQRNKGNFPGRFSGRQFSNSRSEMNVSTLELGDSALYLCASRPGTVGQPQHFGDGTRLSIL.

This clone was seen a handful of times. The chain recombines TRBV21-1 with TRBJ2-4; TRBD2, as called in the table, went unchecked against the DNA. TRBV21-1 is marked as a pseudogene. The CDR3 contains 16 residues. The CDR3 spells CASSKGGNGGKNIQYF. DNA for the CDR3: TGTGCCAGCAGCAAAGGGGGGAACGGGGGCAAAAACATTCAGTACTTC.